This T cell receptor (beta chain) was recorded in a study of beta chain features in type 1 diabetes. This clone showed up many times. The V segment lost 5 bases and the J segment 3 bases; nucleotides outside the gene matches: 10. Germline loops: CDR1 LNHDA, CDR2 SQIVND (reference sequence). The CDR3 loop spans 17 amino acids. All of the isolated RNA was reverse transcribed, so expressed TCRB transcripts were sequenced. Assay used: immunoSEQ multiplex PCR; TCRdb lists only in-frame clones, some missing. There are about 300,000 clones in the sample; around 7.8% occur only once, and approximately 0.93% lies in the top ten.

This TCR was sampled from a woman under 30 in good health. The sample consisted of central memory CD4+ T cells from blood. The gene calls are TRBV19 and TRBJ2-7; 13 bases match TRBD2. CDR3 sequence reads: CASSRKRGTSGIYEQYF. The CDR3 nucleotides read TGTGCCAGTAGTCGGAAAAGGGGGACTAGCGGGATCTACGAGCAGTACTTC.